Below, 21 T cell receptor beta chains from the same sample are listed, as sequenced in a study of cytomegalovirus exposure and HLA in healthy donors. Both 60 Vbeta primers and 13 Jbeta primers went into the PCR. Measured with immunoSEQ multiplex PCR; TCRdb has only the in-frame clones, and not every one. There are under 300,000 clones in the sample; around 81% occur only once, and about 7.5% lies in the top ten. The material sequenced was PBMCs. The receptors originated from a woman aged 60-70 years in good health and CMV-seropositive.

V usage is TRBV28 and J usage is TRBJ1-6, with 7 positions matching TRBD1. CDR3 size: 16 residues. CDR1 and CDR2 from the germline V gene are MDHEN and SYDVKM. Trimming removed 7 bases from V and 4 bases from J; junction bases left unmatched: 10. For the CDR3, the DNA is TGTGCCAGCACCCTCCCGGCAGGGGGATATAATTCACCCCTCCACTTT. Translated: CASTLPAGGYNSPLHF.

This clone was recorded only once. This chain uses TRBV11-2 with TRBJ1-4, with a weak D call TRBD1 (5 bases). This CDR3 region has 16 residues. Per the germline V gene, CDR1 is SGHAT and CDR2 is FQNNGV. Trimming removed 1 base at V and 0 bases at J, with 9 bases between. The CDR3 loop reads CASSLGRGATNEKLFF. The DNA of the CDR3 is TGTGCCAGCAGCTTAGGACGGGGGGCAACTAATGAAAAACTGTTTTTT.

The rearrangement uses TRBV28 and TRBJ1-5, with D perhaps TRBD1 (6 bases). CDR1 and CDR2 (germline): MDHEN, SYDVKM. The germline V and J ends were trimmed by 5 bases and 3 bases, with 14 bases remaining between them. The CDR3 contains 15 residues. The CDR3: CASSPIDRLNQPQHF. The CDR3 region has the DNA TGTGCCAGCAGTCCAATCGACAGGCTCAATCAGCCCCAGCATTTT. Looking up the rest from reference TRBV28 and TRBJ1-5 gives the full variable domain: DVKVTQSSRYLVKRTGEKVFLECVQDMDHENMFWYRQDPGLGLRLIYFSYDVKMKEKGDIPEGYSVSREKKERFSLILESASTNQTSMYLCASSPIDRLNQPQHFGDGTRLSIL.

The chain recombines TRBV28 with TRBJ1-5; D not resolved. Trimming removed 4 bases at V and 7 bases at J, with 11 bases between. Per the germline V gene, CDR1 is MDHEN and CDR2 is SYDVKM. The CDR3 is 13 residues long. For the CDR3, the DNA is TGTGCCAGCAGTTATCGACTCCGACAGCCCCAGCATTTT. Translation gives CASSYRLRQPQHF.

In this sample, this clone turned up once. The V and J genes are TRBV7-3 and TRBJ2-3; tentative D call: TRBD1 (6 bases). Germline values: CDR1 SGHTA, CDR2 FQGTGA. Trimming cost V 4 bases and J 0 bases, with 17 bases left between them. The length of the CDR3 is 17 residues. The CDR3 sequence is CASSSGRQARSTDTQYF. CDR3 sequence (DNA): TGTGCCAGCAGCTCGGGAAGACAGGCCCGTAGCACAGATACGCAGTATTTT.

J is TRBJ1-1 and V is TRBV5-6; 7 bases align to TRBD1. From germline, CDR1 is SGHDT and CDR2 YYEEEE. This CDR3 comprises 15 residues. With V trimmed by 4 bases and J by 0 bases, 6 bases remained unmatched. CDR3 amino acids: CASSGTAPLNTEAFF. CDR3 nucleotides: TGTGCCAGCAGCGGGACAGCACCGCTGAACACTGAAGCTTTCTTT.

The V call is TRBV7-2, the J call TRBJ2-3; unclear D gene. V was shortened by 0 bases and J by 4 bases, with 11 bases between the two germline ends. The CDR3 consists of 15 residues. The germline V gene has CDR1 SGHTA and CDR2 FQGNSA. CDR3 protein: CASSLALFAADTQYF. DNA for the CDR3: TGTGCCAGCAGCTTAGCGCTCTTCGCAGCAGATACGCAGTATTTT.

The V and J genes are TRBV27 and TRBJ1-2; 9 positions agree with TRBD1. Germline trimming cut 5 bases from V and 2 bases from J; bases unmatched to any gene: 9. Germline lookup yields CDR1 MNHEY and CDR2 SMNVEV (reference sequence). CDR3 length: 16 residues. CDR3 residues: CASSPFSGTGNYGYTF. In DNA form, the CDR3 reads TGTGCCAGCAGTCCATTCTCCGGGACAGGGAACTATGGCTACACCTTC.

This clone was detected only a few times. V and J are TRBV9 and TRBJ2-1, with D perhaps matching TRBD2 (7 bases). CDR3 size: 15 residues. The V and J ends lost 4 bases and 7 bases respectively, with 18 bases between them. From germline, CDR1 is SGDLS and CDR2 YYNGEE. The CDR3 here is CASSLSGGGGNEQFF. Here the CDR3 DNA reads TGTGCCAGCAGCCTTAGTGGGGGAGGGGGAAATGAGCAGTTCTTC.

This chain joins TRBV6-1 and TRBJ1-1; D may be TRBD1 (5 bases). CDR3 length equals 14 residues. CDR1 and CDR2 from the germline V gene are MNHNS and SASEGT. Trimming left V 11 bases short and J 0 bases short, with 16 bases between. DNA of the CDR3: TGTGCCGGGGCCGTGGGATCCATGAACACTGAAGCTTTCTTT. Translating it yields CAGAVGSMNTEAFF.

V usage is TRBV28 and J usage is TRBJ1-2; tentatively, D is TRBD1 (5 bases). This CDR3 region has 14 residues. Trimming took off 6 bases at V and 5 bases at J, with 16 bases between the two ends. CDR1 is MDHEN and CDR2 is SYDVKM in the germline V gene. CDR3 nucleotides: TGTGCCAGCAGCTCCCGGGGGGGAGGATATGGCTACACCTTC. This sequence encodes CASSSRGGGYGYTF.

The rearrangement uses TRBV5-1 and TRBJ2-5; D is possibly TRBD2 (6 bases). The germline gives CDR1 SGHRS, CDR2 YFSETQ. V lost 5 bases, J lost 5 bases, and 16 bases lay in between. This CDR3 comprises 14 residues. The CDR3: CASRQGGKGETQYF. CDR3 DNA: TGCGCCAGCAGGCAAGGAGGGAAAGGCGAGACCCAGTACTTC.

The J gene is TRBJ1-1, the V gene TRBV19; TRBD1 matches 8 bases. Germline V CDR1 and CDR2: LNHDA, SQIVND (reference sequence). The CDR3 totals 16 residues. J lost 1 base, V lost 2 bases, and 6 bases had no gene match. The CDR3: CASSIKPTGENTEAFF. Written as DNA, the CDR3 is TGTGCCAGTAGTATAAAGCCGACAGGGGAGAACACTGAAGCTTTCTTT.

The J gene is TRBJ1-2, the V gene TRBV18, with D unclear. Germline assignment: CDR1 KGHSH and CDR2 LQKENI. V lost 3 bases and J 8 bases, leaving 13 bases between the germline ends. The CDR3 is 13 residues long. CDR3 region: CASSPSEDKGYTF. The CDR3 DNA reads as TGTGCCAGCTCACCCTCGGAGGATAAGGGCTACACCTTC.

V usage is TRBV7-9 and J usage is TRBJ1-2, with a weak D call TRBD1 (6 bases). Germline V gene lookup returns CDR1 SEHNR and CDR2 FQNEAQ (reference sequence). The CDR3 spans 12 residues. V was cut by 1 base and J by 7 bases, with 7 bases left in between. Written as DNA, the CDR3 is TGTGCCAGCAGCTTAGGGACAGCTGGCTACACCTTC. This translates into CASSLGTAGYTF.

The chain uses TRBV6-5 and TRBJ1-5, with 7 bases fitting TRBD1. CDR1 MNHEY and CDR2 SVGAGI come from the germline V gene. There are 15 residues in the CDR3. V lost 6 bases, J lost 3 bases, and 8 bases stayed unmatched. For the CDR3, the DNA is TGTGCCAGCAGGTCGGACAGGCGTAACAATCAGCCCCAGCATTTT. As protein: CASRSDRRNNQPQHF.

The CDR3 bases are TGTGCCAGAAGCTGGGACAGGGGGCCCTACGAGCAGTACTTC. Translation: CARSWDRGPYEQYF. J is TRBJ2-7 and V is TRBV5-3; the match to TRBD1 covers 12 bases. TRBV5-3 is identified as an open reading frame with a role that is uncertain. Trimming removed 3 bases from V and 2 bases from J; junction bases left unmatched: 0. This CDR3 comprises 14 residues.

The V gene is TRBV28, the J gene TRBJ2-5; TRBD1 aligns across 7 bases. Trimming removed 4 bases from V and 1 base from J; junction bases left unmatched: 9. The CDR3 loop spans 16 amino acids. Germline CDR1 and CDR2: MDHEN and SYDVKM. CDR3 loop: CASSSPWQGVQETQYF. CDR3 sequence (DNA): TGTGCCAGCAGTTCACCCTGGCAGGGGGTCCAAGAGACCCAGTACTTC. Full variable domain (remainder filled in from reference TRBV28 and TRBJ2-5): DVKVTQSSRYLVKRTGEKVFLECVQDMDHENMFWYRQDPGLGLRLIYFSYDVKMKEKGDIPEGYSVSREKKERFSLILESASTNQTSMYLCASSSPWQGVQETQYFGPGTRLLVL.

CDR3 in DNA: TGTGCCAGCAGTGTGGGAGGCGCTGGATATGGCTACACCTTC. Translated: CASSVGGAGYGYTF. The chain links TRBV6-1 to TRBJ1-2; D is unclear. Germline V gene lookup returns CDR1 MNHNS and CDR2 SASEGT. V lost 4 bases and J 5 bases, leaving 14 bases between the germline ends. This CDR3 comprises 14 residues.

The rearrangement uses TRBV2 and TRBJ2-5; D unclear. The germline V gene encodes CDR1 SNHLY and CDR2 FYNNEI. The CDR3 runs 13 residues. Deletions cut 9 bases from V and 0 bases from J, with 11 bases between. As DNA, the CDR3 is TGTGCCAGTGGGTTCAGGAACCAAGAGACCCAGTACTTC. Residues: CASGFRNQETQYF.

This clone was detected only a few times. The rearrangement uses TRBV27 and TRBJ1-1, with D perhaps matching TRBD1 (6 bases). The CDR3 length is 14 residues. The V end was cut by 3 bases, the J end by 4 bases, with 12 bases between. Per germline, CDR1 MNHEY and CDR2 SMNVEV (reference sequence). The CDR3 reads CASSLGALGTEAFF. The CDR3 coding sequence is TGTGCCAGCAGTTTGGGGGCGTTGGGCACTGAAGCTTTCTTT.